This passage covers 18 T cell receptor beta chains from one sample sequenced in a study of T cells in Graves' hyperthyroidism and ophthalmopathy. From RNA transcripts, TCR beta CDR3 regions were amplified. HTBI primers were the set used in a first-round RT-PCR of the TCR CDR3. TCRdb recomputed calls from the multiplex PCR reads with MiXCR, one row per CDR3 protein. The sample carries 140,000 or so distinct CDR3 sequences, about 20% recorded once. The sample was blood. The source of these receptors is a woman between 45 and 60 years old with Graves' hyperthyroidism that later progressed to Graves' ophthalmopathy.

J is TRBJ2-5 and V is TRBV11-1; D call uncertain. The germline V gene has CDR1 SGHAT and CDR2 FQDESV (reference sequence). Trimming pared 5 bases from V and 5 bases from J, leaving 12 bases between. The CDR3 is 13 amino acids. In nucleotides, the CDR3 is TGTGCCAGCAGCCTGAACAAATGGGAGACCCAGTACTTC. As protein: CASSLNKWETQYF. Full variable domain (outside the CDR3, taken from reference TRBV11-1 and TRBJ2-5): EAEVAQSPRYKITEKSQAVAFWCDPISGHATLYWYRQILGQGPELLVQFQDESVVDDSQLPKDRFSAERLKGVDSTLKIQPAELGDSAMYLCASSLNKWETQYFGPGTRLLVL.

The gene calls are TRBV9 and TRBJ2-1; maybe TRBD2 (5 bases). Trimming took off 3 bases at V and 11 bases at J, with 15 bases between the two ends. The length of the CDR3 is 13 residues. Germline V lookup: CDR1 SGDLS, CDR2 YYNGEE. This chain's CDR3 is CASSELSAGKQFF. The CDR3 DNA is TGTGCCAGCAGCGAACTCAGCGCCGGGAAGCAGTTCTTC.

Comment on this clonotype: A much larger clone lies a single base off, so this may be a read error. The rearrangement uses TRBV20-1 and TRBJ2-5; D remains ambiguous. With the DNA end fitting TRBJ2-1 better, the J assignment may be wrong. This CDR3 spans 11 amino acids. In germline, CDR1 is DFQATT, CDR2 SNEGSKA (reference sequence). CDR3 loop: CSAREGWTQFF. The CDR3 region has the DNA TGCAGTGCTAGAGAAGGATGGACCCAGTTCTTC.

V usage is TRBV4-1 and J usage is TRBJ2-2; D is perhaps TRBD2 (6 bases). This CDR3 comprises 16 residues. The germline V and J ends were trimmed by 3 bases and 5 bases, with 16 bases remaining between them. Germline V gene lookup returns CDR1 MGHRA and CDR2 YSYEKL. The CDR3 protein is CASSQSGTVVTGELFF. Here the CDR3 DNA reads TGCGCCAGCAGCCAGTCCGGGACTGTGGTAACCGGGGAGCTGTTTTTT.

This clonotype occurred many times. The chain employs TRBV3-1 and TRBJ2-2, with D possibly being TRBD1 or TRBD2 (5 bases each). V shed 6 bases and J shed 0 bases, with 17 bases lying between them. This CDR3 comprises 17 residues. CDR1 is LGHDT and CDR2 is YNNKEL in the germline V gene (reference sequence). CDR3 amino acids: CASRHRDQLTNTGELFF. CDR3 nucleotides: TGTGCCAGCAGACACCGGGACCAACTCACGAACACCGGGGAGCTGTTTTTT.

This clonotype was seen many times. The rearrangement joins TRBV6-1 to TRBJ1-1, with unresolved D. V was shortened by 1 base and J by 8 bases, with 14 bases between the two germline ends. CDR3 size: 14 residues. Per germline, CDR1 MNHNS and CDR2 SASEGT. The CDR3 reads CASSEGGSAGEAFF. Here the CDR3 DNA reads TGTGCCAGCAGTGAAGGAGGCTCGGCTGGGGAAGCTTTCTTT.

V is TRBV3-1 and J is TRBJ1-6; 8 nucleotides line up with TRBD1. CDR1 and CDR2 (germline): LGHDT, YNNKEL (reference sequence). The CDR3 runs 15 residues. Losses at the gene ends were 6 bases for V and 5 bases for J; bases not matched to a gene: 6. The chain's CDR3 is CASSKGQGDNSPLHF. The DNA for the CDR3 is TGTGCCAGCAGTAAAGGACAGGGAGATAATTCACCCCTCCACTTT.

This clonotype was seen at least ten times. The chain couples TRBV15 to TRBJ1-2; D call uncertain. Germline CDR1 is LNHNV and CDR2 is YYDKDF (reference sequence). This CDR3 has 16 amino acids. V was cut by 1 base and J by 0 bases, with 12 bases left in between. CDR3: CATSRVSRRTNYGYTF. The CDR3 region has the DNA TGTGCCACCAGCAGAGTCTCCCGGAGAACTAACTATGGCTACACCTTC.

This clonotype appeared many times. The CDR3 region has the DNA TGCAGTGCTAGTACTGAGTCGGAGACCCAGTACTTC. Protein sequence: CSASTESETQYF. The chain couples TRBV20-1 to TRBJ2-5; no definite D call. V was clipped by 3 bases and J by 5 bases, with 10 bases between them. The CDR3 totals 12 residues. Germline V gives CDR1 DFQATT, CDR2 SNEGSKA (reference sequence).

The chain links TRBV4-1 to TRBJ2-1; D not certain. The V gene lost 3 bases and the J gene lost 9 bases, with 6 bases spanning the gap. Germline CDR1 is MGHRA and CDR2 is YSYEKL. This CDR3 has 11 amino acids. The CDR3 sequence: CASSQGGEQFF. The CDR3 DNA reads TGCGCCAGCAGCCAGGGCGGTGAGCAGTTCTTC.

This clonotype has a count of ten or more. The chain employs TRBV20-1 and TRBJ2-4; D gene ambiguous. Per germline, CDR1 DFQATT and CDR2 SNEGSKA (reference sequence). CDR3 length equals 11 residues. V lost 7 bases to trimming and J lost 5 bases, with 9 bases between them. This chain's CDR3 is CSGTHQNIQYF. The DNA of the CDR3 is TGCAGTGGCACCCATCAAAACATTCAGTACTTC.

At least ten counts were recorded for this clonotype. The rearrangement links TRBV5-1 to TRBJ2-2; TRBD2 is a possible D gene (5 bases). This CDR3 has 16 residues. CDR1 and CDR2 (germline): SGHRS, YFSETQ. Trimming left V 0 bases short and J 1 base short, with 10 bases between. The CDR3 reads CASSLAGRGNTGELFF. In DNA form, the CDR3 reads TGCGCCAGCAGCTTGGCCGGACGGGGGAACACCGGGGAGCTGTTTTTT.

The DNA for the CDR3 is TGCGCCAGCAGCTTGGGGGGCCGGGGGAATGAAAAACTGTTTTTT. Its translation is CASSLGGRGNEKLFF. The chain combines TRBV5-1 with TRBJ1-4; D might be TRBD1 (5 bases). Trimming shortened V by 0 bases and J by 5 bases, and 11 bases separated the two germline ends. Per the germline V gene, CDR1 is SGHRS and CDR2 is YFSETQ. The CDR3 is 15 residues long.

In its sample, this clonotype was seen many times. The gene calls are TRBV5-4 and TRBJ2-2; D gene ambiguous. CDR1 and CDR2 from the germline V gene are SGHNT and YYREEE (reference sequence). CDR3 length: 14 amino acids. The ends were cut back, 0 bases at V and 3 bases at J, with 6 bases in the middle. The CDR3 region has the DNA TGTGCCAGCAGCTTGGAACCAGACACCGGGGAGCTGTTTTTT. Translating gives CASSLEPDTGELFF.

This clonotype occurred many times. This chain links TRBV20-1 with TRBJ2-2, with D tentatively TRBD2 (5 bases). Germline V gives CDR1 DFQATT, CDR2 SNEGSKA (reference sequence). The V end was cut by 0 bases, the J end by 7 bases, with 12 bases between. The CDR3 contains 14 residues. DNA for the CDR3: TGCAGTGCTAGAGATCGGGCCCGGGGCGGGGAGCTGTTTTTT. Amino acid sequence: CSARDRARGGELFF.

This clonotype was seen many times. The chain carries TRBV11-2 and TRBJ1-6, with a tentative D call TRBD1 (5 bases). In germline, CDR1 is SGHAT, CDR2 FQNNGV. Between the trimmed V and J ends, which lost 0 bases and 10 bases, there was a span of 16 bases. This CDR3 comprises 16 residues. The CDR3 reads CASSLDPETVGSPLHF. The CDR3, as DNA: TGTGCCAGCAGCTTAGATCCGGAGACAGTTGGGTCACCCCTCCACTTT. The whole variable domain, filled in from reference TRBV11-2 and TRBJ1-6, reads EAGVAQSPRYKIIEKRQSVAFWCNPISGHATLYWYQQILGQGPKLLIQFQNNGVVDDSQLPKDRFSAERLKGVDSTLKIQPAKLEDSAVYLCASSLDPETVGSPLHFGNGTRLTVT.

This chain joins TRBV10-3 and TRBJ2-7; D is perhaps TRBD1 (6 bases). V gave up 6 bases and J gave up 3 bases, with 18 bases separating them. The germline V gene has CDR1 ENHRY and CDR2 SYGVKD. The CDR3 totals 15 residues. The CDR3 region has the DNA TGTGCCATCAGGGAGGACAGAGCGCCGAACTACGAGCAGTACTTC. It yields the protein CAIREDRAPNYEQYF.

V usage is TRBV5-6 and J usage is TRBJ2-6; D remains ambiguous. Trimming pared 4 bases from V and 5 bases from J, leaving 13 bases between. There are 15 residues in the CDR3. Germline assignment: CDR1 SGHDT and CDR2 YYEEEE. The CDR3 loop is CASSTYRVWANVLTF. The CDR3 DNA follows: TGTGCCAGCAGCACCTACAGAGTCTGGGCCAACGTCCTGACTTTC.